This T cell receptor beta chain was obtained from a study of OX40 agonist ivuxolimab in advanced cancers. Study information: Melanoma, hepatocellular carcinoma, head and neck or renal cell cancer occurred in dose-escalation patients.

Germline-derived CDR1 and CDR2 are LNHDA and SQIVND (reference sequence). Deletions cut 2 bases from V and 0 bases from J, with 17 bases between. This CDR3 spans 18 amino acids. As for this clone: Its antigen is not known.

Clones were sequenced by immunoSEQ multiplex PCR, and TCRdb holds only the in-frame ones, with some missing. Altogether around 76,000 clones are present, 85% to 90% being singletons, with the ten largest covering 0.45% to 0.55%. Study outcomes and limitations: Also present in some nonresponders was a low level of normalized T-cell clonal expansion.

This receptor was obtained from an adult with an advanced solid tumor such as melanoma, head and neck, liver or kidney cancer. Specimen: CD4+ or CD8+ T cells sorted from blood, collected in a trial of the OX40 agonist ivuxolimab. The chain employs TRBV19 and TRBJ1-5, with TRBD1 as a possible D gene (5 bases). The CDR3 nucleotides are TGTGCCAGTAGTATAAGGTGGAGGGGAGGGAATAGCAATCAGCCCCAGCATTTT. Its translation: CASSIRWRGGNSNQPQHF.